These 4 T cell receptor beta chains share one sample of origin, sequenced in a study of Graves' ophthalmopathy and Graves' hyperthyroidism. Researchers took RNA transcripts and amplified TCR beta CDR3 regions from them. The first-round RT-PCR employed HTBI primers together with the Qiagen OneStep RT-PCR kit. A multiplex PCR was then performed as the second round. TCRdb reprocessed the multiplex PCR reads via MiXCR and lists one record per CDR3 protein. The sample has approximately 160,000 distinct CDR3 sequences, 39% seen once; the top ten hold less than 9.5%. The specimen was peripheral blood. The source is a man under 40 with Graves' ophthalmopathy.

The chain carries TRBV24-1 and TRBJ1-1; D perhaps matches TRBD1 (6 bases). The germline V gene has CDR1 KGHDR and CDR2 SFDVKD. This CDR3 has 15 amino acids. Trimming took off 2 bases at V and 7 bases at J, with 16 bases between the two ends. The chain's CDR3 is CATSDSLTGGHEAFF. The CDR3 region has the DNA TGTGCCACCAGTGATTCCTTGACAGGAGGGCATGAAGCTTTCTTT.

This clonotype was counted once. One junction end disagrees with the germline gene, perhaps due to a read error. The V and J genes are TRBV6-1 and TRBJ2-2, with D possibly TRBD1 on 7 matching bases. CDR1 and CDR2 from the germline V gene are MNHNS and SASEGT. The CDR3 consists of 15 residues. This CDR3 reads CASRRGQANTGELLF. In DNA form, the CDR3 reads TGTGCCAGCCGGAGGGGGCAAGCGAACACCGGGGAGCTGCTTTTT.

This clonotype was recorded at least ten times. In nucleotides, the CDR3 is TGTGCCACCAGTGATTCCACCACAGATACGCAGTATTTT. It translates to CATSDSTTDTQYF. The chain uses TRBV24-1 and TRBJ2-3; D gene uncertain. Trimming removed 2 bases from V and 2 bases from J, with 4 bases in between. The CDR3 sequence is 13 residues long. Germline V gives CDR1 KGHDR, CDR2 SFDVKD.

This clonotype appeared a single time. The V call is TRBV19, the J call TRBJ1-6; D gene ambiguous. The germline V and J ends were trimmed by 6 bases and 8 bases, with 14 bases remaining between them. The CDR3 spans 14 residues. The germline CDR1 and CDR2 sequences are LNHDA and SQIVND (reference sequence). The CDR3 region has the DNA TGTGCCAGTAGGGTGTTGAAGATGGATTCACCCCTCCACTTT. This sequence encodes CASRVLKMDSPLHF.